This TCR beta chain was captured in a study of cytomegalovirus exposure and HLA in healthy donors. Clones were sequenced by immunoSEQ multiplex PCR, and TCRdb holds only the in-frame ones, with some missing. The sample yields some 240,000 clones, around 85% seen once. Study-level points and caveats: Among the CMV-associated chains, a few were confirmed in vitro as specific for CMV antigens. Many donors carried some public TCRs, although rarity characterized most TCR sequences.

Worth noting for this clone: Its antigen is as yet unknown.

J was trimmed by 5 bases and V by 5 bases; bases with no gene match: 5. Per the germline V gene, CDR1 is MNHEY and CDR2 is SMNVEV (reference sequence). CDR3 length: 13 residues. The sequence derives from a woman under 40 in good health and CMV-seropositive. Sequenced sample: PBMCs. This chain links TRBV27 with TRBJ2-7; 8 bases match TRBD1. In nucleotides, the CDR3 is TGTGCCAGCAGTCGACAGGGGCGCCACGAGCAGTACTTC. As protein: CASSRQGRHEQYF.